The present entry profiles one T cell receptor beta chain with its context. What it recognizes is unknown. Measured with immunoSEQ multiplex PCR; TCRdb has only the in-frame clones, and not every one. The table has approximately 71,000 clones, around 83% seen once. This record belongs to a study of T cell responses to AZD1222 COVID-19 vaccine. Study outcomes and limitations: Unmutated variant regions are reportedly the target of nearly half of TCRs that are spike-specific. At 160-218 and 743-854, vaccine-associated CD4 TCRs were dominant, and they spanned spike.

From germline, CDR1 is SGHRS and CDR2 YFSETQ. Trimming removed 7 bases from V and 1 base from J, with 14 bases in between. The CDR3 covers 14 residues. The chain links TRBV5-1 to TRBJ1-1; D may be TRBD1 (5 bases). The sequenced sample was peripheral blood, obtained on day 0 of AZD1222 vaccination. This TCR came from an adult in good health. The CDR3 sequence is CASQGGGGNTEAFF. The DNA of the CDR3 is TGCGCCAGCCAGGGCGGCGGAGGGAACACTGAAGCTTTCTTT.